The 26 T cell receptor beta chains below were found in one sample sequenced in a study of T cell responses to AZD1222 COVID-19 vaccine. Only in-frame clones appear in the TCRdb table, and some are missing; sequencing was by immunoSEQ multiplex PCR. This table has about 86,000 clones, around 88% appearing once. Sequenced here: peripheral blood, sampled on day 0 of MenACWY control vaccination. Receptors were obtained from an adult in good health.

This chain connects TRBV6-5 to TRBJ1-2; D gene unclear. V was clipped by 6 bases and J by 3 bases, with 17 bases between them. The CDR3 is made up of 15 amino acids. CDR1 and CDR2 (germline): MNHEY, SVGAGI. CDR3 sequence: CASRPVGSTDYGYTF. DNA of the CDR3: TGTGCCAGCAGGCCGGTGGGGTCGACGGACTATGGCTACACCTTC.

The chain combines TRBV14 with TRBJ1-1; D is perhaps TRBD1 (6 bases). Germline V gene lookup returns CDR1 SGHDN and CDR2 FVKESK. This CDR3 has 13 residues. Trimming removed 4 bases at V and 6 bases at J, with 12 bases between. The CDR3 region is CASSRAGGSEAFF. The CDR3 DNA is TGTGCCAGCAGCCGGGCGGGGGGCTCTGAAGCTTTCTTT.

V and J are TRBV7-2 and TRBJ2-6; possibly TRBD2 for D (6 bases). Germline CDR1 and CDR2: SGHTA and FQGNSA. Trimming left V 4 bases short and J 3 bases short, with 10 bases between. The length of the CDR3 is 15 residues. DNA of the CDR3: TGTGCCAGCAGCTCCCGACTAGGTGGGGCCAACGTCCTGACTTTC. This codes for CASSSRLGGANVLTF.

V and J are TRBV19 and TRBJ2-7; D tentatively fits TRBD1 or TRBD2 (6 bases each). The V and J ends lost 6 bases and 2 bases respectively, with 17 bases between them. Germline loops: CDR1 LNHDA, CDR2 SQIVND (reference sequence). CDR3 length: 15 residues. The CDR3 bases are TGTGCCAGTAGCCCCTCTAATAGGGGGGCCTACGAGCAGTACTTC. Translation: CASSPSNRGAYEQYF.

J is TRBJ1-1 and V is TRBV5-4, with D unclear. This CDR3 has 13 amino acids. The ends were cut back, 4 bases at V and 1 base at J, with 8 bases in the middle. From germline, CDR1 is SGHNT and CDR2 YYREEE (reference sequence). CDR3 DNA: TGTGCCAGCAGCCCCGACAAGAACACTGAAGCTTTCTTT. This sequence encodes CASSPDKNTEAFF.

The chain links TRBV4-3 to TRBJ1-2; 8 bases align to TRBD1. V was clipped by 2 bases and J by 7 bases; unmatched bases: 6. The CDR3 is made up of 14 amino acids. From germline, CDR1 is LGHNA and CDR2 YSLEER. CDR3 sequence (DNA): TGCGCCAGCAGCCAACCTGGACAGGGTAGTGGCTACACCTTC. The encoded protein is CASSQPGQGSGYTF.

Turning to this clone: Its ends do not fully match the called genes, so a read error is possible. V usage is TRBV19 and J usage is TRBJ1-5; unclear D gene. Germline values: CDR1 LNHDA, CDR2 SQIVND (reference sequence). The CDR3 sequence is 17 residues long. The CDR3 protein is CASSILNRAKSTQPQHF. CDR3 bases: TGTGCCAGTAGTATCCTCAACCGGGCCAAAAGCACTCAGCCCCAGCATTTT.

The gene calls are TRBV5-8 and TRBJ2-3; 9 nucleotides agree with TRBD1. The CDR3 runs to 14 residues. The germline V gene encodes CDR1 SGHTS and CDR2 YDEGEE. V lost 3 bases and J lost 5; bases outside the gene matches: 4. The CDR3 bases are TGTGCCAGCAGCTGGGACAGGGTCAAAGATACGCAGTATTTT. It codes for CASSWDRVKDTQYF.

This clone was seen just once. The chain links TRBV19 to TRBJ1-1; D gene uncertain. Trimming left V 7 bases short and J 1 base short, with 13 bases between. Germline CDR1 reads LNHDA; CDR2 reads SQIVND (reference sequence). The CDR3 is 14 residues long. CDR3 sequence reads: CASIDEGRNTEAFF. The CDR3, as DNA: TGTGCCAGTATCGATGAGGGCCGGAACACTGAAGCTTTCTTT.

The CDR3 here is CASSSQGTYGYTF. The CDR3, as DNA: TGTGCCAGCAGCTCCCAGGGTACGTATGGCTACACCTTC. The rearrangement joins TRBV12-3 or TRBV12-4 to TRBJ1-2; TRBD1 might be the D (5 bases). The V and J ends lost 6 bases and 5 bases respectively, with 13 bases between them. The CDR3 covers 13 residues.

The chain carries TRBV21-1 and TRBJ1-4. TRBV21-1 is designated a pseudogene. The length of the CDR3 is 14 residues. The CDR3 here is CASSTGRVDEKLFF. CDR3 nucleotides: TGTGCCAGCAGCACGGGACGGGTTGATGAAAAACTGTTTTTT.

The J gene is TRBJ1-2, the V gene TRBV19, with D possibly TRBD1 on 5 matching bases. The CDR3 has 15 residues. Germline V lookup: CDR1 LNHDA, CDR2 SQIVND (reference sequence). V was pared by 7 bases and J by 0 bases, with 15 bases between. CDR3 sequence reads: CASTRGAGTNYGYTF. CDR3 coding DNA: TGTGCCAGTACCCGAGGGGCAGGGACTAACTATGGCTACACCTTC.

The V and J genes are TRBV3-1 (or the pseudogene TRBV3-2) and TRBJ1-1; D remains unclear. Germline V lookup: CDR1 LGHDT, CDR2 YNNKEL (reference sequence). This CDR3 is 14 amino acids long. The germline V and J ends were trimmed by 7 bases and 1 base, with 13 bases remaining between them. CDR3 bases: TGTGCCAGCACCCCAACTGGGTCGAACACTGAAGCTTTCTTT. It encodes CASTPTGSNTEAFF.

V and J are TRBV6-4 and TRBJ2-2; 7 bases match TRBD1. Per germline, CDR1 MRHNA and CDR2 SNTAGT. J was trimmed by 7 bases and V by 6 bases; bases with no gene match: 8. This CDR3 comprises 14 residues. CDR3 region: CASSLTGSIGELFF. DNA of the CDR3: TGTGCCAGCAGCCTGACAGGGTCTATCGGGGAGCTGTTTTTT.

The CDR3 protein is CASSPLGGQGFTGELFF. In DNA form, the CDR3 reads TGCGCCAGCAGTCCTCTGGGGGGACAGGGATTCACCGGGGAGCTGTTTTTT. The genes are TRBV5-1 and TRBJ2-2; 9 nucleotides align to TRBD1. This CDR3 has 17 amino acids. The trim removed 5 bases at V and 4 bases at J, leaving 12 bases unmatched. Germline V gene sequence: CDR1 SGHRS, CDR2 YFSETQ.

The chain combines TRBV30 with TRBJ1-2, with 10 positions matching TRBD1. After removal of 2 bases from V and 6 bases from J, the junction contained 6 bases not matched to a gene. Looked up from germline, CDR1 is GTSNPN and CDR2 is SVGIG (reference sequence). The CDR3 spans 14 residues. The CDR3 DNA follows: TGTGCCTGGAGTTCCGGGACAGGGGTTAATGGCTACACCTTC. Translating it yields CAWSSGTGVNGYTF.

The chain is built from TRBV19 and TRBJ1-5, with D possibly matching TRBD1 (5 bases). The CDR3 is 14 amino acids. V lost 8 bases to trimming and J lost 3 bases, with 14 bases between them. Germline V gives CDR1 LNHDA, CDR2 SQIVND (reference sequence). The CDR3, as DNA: TGTGCCAGTGGGGCTCGACGGACCAATCAGCCCCAGCATTTT. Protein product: CASGARRTNQPQHF.

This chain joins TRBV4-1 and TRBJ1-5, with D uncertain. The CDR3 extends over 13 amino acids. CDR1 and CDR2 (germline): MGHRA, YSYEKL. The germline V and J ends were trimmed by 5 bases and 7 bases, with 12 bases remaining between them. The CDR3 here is CASSATDIQPQHF. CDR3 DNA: TGCGCCAGCAGCGCTACAGATATCCAGCCCCAGCATTTT.

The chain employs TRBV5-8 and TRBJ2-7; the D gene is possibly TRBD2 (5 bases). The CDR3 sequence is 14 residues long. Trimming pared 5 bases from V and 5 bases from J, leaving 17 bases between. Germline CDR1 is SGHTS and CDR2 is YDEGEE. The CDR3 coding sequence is TGTGCCAGCAGACTAGGCCGGAGACGCCACGAGCAGTACTTC. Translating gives CASRLGRRRHEQYF.

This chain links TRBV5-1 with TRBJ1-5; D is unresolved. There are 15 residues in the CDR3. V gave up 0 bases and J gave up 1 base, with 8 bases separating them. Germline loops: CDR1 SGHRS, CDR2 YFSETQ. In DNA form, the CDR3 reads TGCGCCAGCAGCTTGGCCCCTGGAAGCAATCAGCCCCAGCATTTT. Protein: CASSLAPGSNQPQHF.

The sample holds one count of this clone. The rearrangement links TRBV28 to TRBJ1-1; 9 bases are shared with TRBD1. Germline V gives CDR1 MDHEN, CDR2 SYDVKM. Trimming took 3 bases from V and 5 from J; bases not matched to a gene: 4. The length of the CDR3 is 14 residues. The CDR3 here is CASSFLDRGTEAFF. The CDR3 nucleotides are TGTGCCAGCAGTTTCCTTGACAGGGGGACTGAAGCTTTCTTT.

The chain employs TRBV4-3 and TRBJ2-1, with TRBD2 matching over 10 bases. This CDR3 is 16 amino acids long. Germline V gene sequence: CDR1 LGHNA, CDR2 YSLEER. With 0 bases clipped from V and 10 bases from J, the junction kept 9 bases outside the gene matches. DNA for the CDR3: TGCGCCAGCAGCCAAGATCGTTACAGCGGGGGGGCAGAGCAGTTCTTC. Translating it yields CASSQDRYSGGAEQFF.

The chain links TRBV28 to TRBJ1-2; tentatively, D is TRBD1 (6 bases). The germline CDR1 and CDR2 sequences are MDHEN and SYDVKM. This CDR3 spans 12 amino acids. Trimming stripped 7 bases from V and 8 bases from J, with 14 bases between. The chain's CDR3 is CASTVTGDGYTF. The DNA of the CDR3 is TGTGCCAGCACCGTGACAGGTGACGGCTACACCTTC.

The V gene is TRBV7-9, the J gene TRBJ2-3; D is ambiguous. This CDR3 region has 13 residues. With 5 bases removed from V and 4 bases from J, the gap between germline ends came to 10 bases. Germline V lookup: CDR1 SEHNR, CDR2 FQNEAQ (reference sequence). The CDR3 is CASSPTIPDTQYF. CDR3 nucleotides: TGTGCCAGCAGCCCCACGATTCCAGATACGCAGTATTTT.

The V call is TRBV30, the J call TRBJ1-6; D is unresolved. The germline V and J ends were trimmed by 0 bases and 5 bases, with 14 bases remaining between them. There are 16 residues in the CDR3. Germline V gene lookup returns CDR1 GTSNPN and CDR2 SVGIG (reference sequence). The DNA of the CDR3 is TGTGCCTGGAGTGTAGAGGGTAGTAGGCATAATTCACCCCTCCACTTT. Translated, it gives CAWSVEGSRHNSPLHF.

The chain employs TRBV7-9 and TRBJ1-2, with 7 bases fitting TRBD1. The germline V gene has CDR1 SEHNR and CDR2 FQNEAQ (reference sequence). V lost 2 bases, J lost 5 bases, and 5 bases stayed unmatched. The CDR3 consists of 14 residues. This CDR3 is CASSLRTGEYGYTF. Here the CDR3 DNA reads TGTGCCAGCAGCTTAAGGACAGGAGAATATGGCTACACCTTC.